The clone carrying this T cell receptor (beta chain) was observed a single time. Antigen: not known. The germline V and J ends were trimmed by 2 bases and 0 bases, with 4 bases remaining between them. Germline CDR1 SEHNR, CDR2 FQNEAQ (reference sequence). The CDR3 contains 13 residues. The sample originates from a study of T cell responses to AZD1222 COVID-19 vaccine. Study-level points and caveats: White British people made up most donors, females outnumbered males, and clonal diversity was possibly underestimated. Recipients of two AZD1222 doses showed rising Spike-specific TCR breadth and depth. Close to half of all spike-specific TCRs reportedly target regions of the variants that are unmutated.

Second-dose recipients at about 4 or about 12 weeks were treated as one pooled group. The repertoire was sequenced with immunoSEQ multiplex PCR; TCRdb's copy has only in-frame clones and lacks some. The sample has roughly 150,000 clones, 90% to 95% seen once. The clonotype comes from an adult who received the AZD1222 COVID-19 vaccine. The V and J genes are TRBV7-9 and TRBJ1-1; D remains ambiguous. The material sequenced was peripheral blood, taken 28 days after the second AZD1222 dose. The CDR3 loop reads CASSLSLNTEAFF. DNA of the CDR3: TGTGCCAGCAGCTTATCCTTGAACACTGAAGCTTTCTTT.